The clone carrying this T cell receptor (beta chain) was picked up a small number of times. The antigen is not known. The data stem from a study of beta chain features in type 1 diabetes. All of the isolated RNA was reverse transcribed, so expressed TCRB transcripts were sequenced. Generated by immunoSEQ multiplex PCR, the TCRdb table keeps only in-frame clones and is missing some. The sample has about 250,000 clones, roughly 15% seen once. General observations from the study: Since sequencing was performed on cDNA, cells with high TCR expression could be over-represented.

The CDR3 length is 14 residues. Germline CDR1 SGHAT, CDR2 FQNNGV. Trimming removed 4 bases at V and 1 base at J, with 10 bases between. This TCR came from a woman in her 40s in good health. V is TRBV11-2 and J is TRBJ2-5; D unresolved. The sequencing input was naive CD4+ T cells from blood. The CDR3 reads CASSSRSSQETQYF. The CDR3 DNA reads TGTGCCAGCAGCTCCCGTAGTTCCCAAGAGACCCAGTACTTC.